This TCR beta chain was identified during a study of blood T cells in healthy people across ages. For the second PCR, which ran for 7 to 11 cycles, a sample-barcoded 5' primer and a J-beta primer mix were used. TCRdb independently ran MiXCR on the 5' RACE reads; one entry per CDR3 protein. There are around 400,000 distinct CDR3 sequences in the sample; about 55% occur only once, and 45% to 60% lies in the top ten. A remark on this clonotype: Given a much more abundant clone one base away, this may be a read error.

Germline V CDR1 and CDR2: ENHRY, SYGVKD. The CDR3 extends over 14 amino acids. This TCR came from a man between 60 and 75 years old in good health. Sequenced: blood. The chain links TRBV10-3 to TRBJ1-6; tentatively, D is TRBD1 (5 bases). The CDR3 loop is CAISVGGGHSLLHF. CDR3 bases: TGTGCCATCAGTGTTGGGGGTGGTCATTCACTCCTCCACTTT.